Listed below are T cell receptor beta chains from one sample, sequenced in a study of blood T cell repertoires in COVID-19. Using immunoSEQ multiplex PCR, the repertoire was profiled, and TCRdb retains in-frame clones only, with some absent. The data hold more than 300,000 clones, with roughly 86% observed a single time. Input material: peripheral blood. All receptors come from a woman between 50 and 59 years old with acute or convalescent COVID-19. The CDR3 runs from the conserved cysteine through the conserved F or W. D genes are given only for firm matches. Part of the rows lack a size; the others show once, few, many or a class for expanded clones.

j_call v_call d_call clone_size cdr3_nt cdr3_aa
TRBJ1-5 TRBV7-2 NA NA TGTGCCAGCAGCTTAGGGGGCGGGGGACATAGCAATCAGCCCCAGCATTTT CASSLGGGGHSNQPQHF
TRBJ2-1 TRBV18 TRBD2 NA TGTGCCAGCTCTCCTTCCCCGGCCATACTAGCGGGAGCCTACAATGAGCAGTTCTTC CASSPSPAILAGAYNEQFF
TRBJ1-2 TRBV15 NA NA TGTGCCACCAGCCCCCGGGGAAGAACCTATGGCTACACCTTC CATSPRGRTYGYTF
TRBJ2-1 TRBV29-1 TRBD2 NA TGCAGCGTTGAGGGACTAGCGGGAGGACCCTACAATGAGCAGTTCTTC CSVEGLAGGPYNEQFF
TRBJ1-4 TRBV2 NA few TGTGCCAGCAGAGCGGGGTGGAATGAAAAACTGTTTTTT CASRAGWNEKLFF
TRBJ2-1 TRBV6-2/TRBV6-3 NA NA TGTGCCAGCAGTGGAGATGTAAGGGGTCGACGTAATGAGCAGTTCTTC CASSGDVRGRRNEQFF
TRBJ2-4 TRBV25-1 TRBD1 NA TGTGCCAGCAGTGGTCCCGGGACAGGGGTGGTCATTCAGTACTTC CASSGPGTGVVIQYF
TRBJ1-1 TRBV27 TRBD1 NA TGTGCCATCTCGGACAGGCTGAACACTGAAGCTTTCTTT CAISDRLNTEAFF
TRBJ2-7 TRBV7-9 NA NA TGTGCCAGCAGCTTCTTAACTAGCTTCGTGGACGAGCAGTACTTC CASSFLTSFVDEQYF
TRBJ2-3 TRBV7-2 TRBD1 once TGTGCCAGCAGCTTCCTTGGTTGGACAGGGGGCACAGATACGCAGTATTTT CASSFLGWTGGTDTQYF
TRBJ1-3 TRBV28 NA NA TGTGCCAGCAGTTTTGTGAGACAGGCTTTCTTCTCTGGAAACACCATATATTTT CASSFVRQAFFSGNTIYF
TRBJ1-1 TRBV7-3 TRBD1 NA TGTGCCAGCAGCTTAGGTGGCCAGGGGGGTTTTCAAGCTTTCTTT CASSLGGQGGFQAFF
TRBJ1-1 TRBV30 TRBD1 NA TGTGCCTGGAGTGTTGAAGAGTTTCGGGACAGGGGACTTTGGTTGGACACTGAAGCTTTCTTT CAWSVEEFRDRGLWLDTEAFF
TRBJ2-1 TRBV19 NA NA TGTGCCAGTAGTATTGGACTAGAGGGGGGTGAGCAGTTCTTC CASSIGLEGGEQFF
TRBJ2-7 TRBV13 TRBD2 NA TGTGCCAGCTCCCAGGGGGGACTAGCGGGAAGCTCCTACGAGCAGTACTTC CASSQGGLAGSSYEQYF
TRBJ2-5 TRBV9 NA few TGTGCCAGCAGCGTAGCTCGGGGAAGCCAAGAGACCCAGTACTTC CASSVARGSQETQYF
TRBJ2-7 TRBV24-1 NA NA TGTGCCACCAGTGATTCATCCTACGAGCAGTACTTC CATSDSSYEQYF
TRBJ2-2 TRBV7-2 TRBD2 NA TGTGCCAGCAGCTCTAGCGGGGTGTTCGGGGAGCTGTTTTTT CASSSSGVFGELFF
TRBJ2-7 TRBV21-1 NA NA TGTGCCAGCAGCTCTTCGGGACAGGCGTCGGAGCAGTACTTC CASSSSGQASEQYF
TRBJ1-1 TRBV7-3 NA few TGTGCCAGCAGCTTATTGTCCGTGAACACTGAAGCTTTCTTT CASSLLSVNTEAFF
TRBJ2-3 TRBV6-5 NA once TGTGCCAGCAGAGATGAGGGGGGGAGCACAGATACGCAGTATTTT CASRDEGGSTDTQYF
TRBJ1-4 TRBV28 NA NA TGTGCCAGCAGCCTGGGGGGGAATACTAATGAAAAACTGTTTTTT CASSLGGNTNEKLFF
TRBJ2-3 TRBV7-9 TRBD1 NA TGTGCCAGCAACTTACCATACAGGGGGTTAACAGATACGCAGTATTTT CASNLPYRGLTDTQYF
TRBJ2-5 TRBV9 NA few TGTGCCAGCAGCGTAGCTTCGGGCAGGGCCTGGGAGACCCAGTACTTC CASSVASGRAWETQYF
TRBJ2-7 TRBV4-1 TRBD2 NA TGCGCCAGCAGCCGGGGTAGCGGGAATTACGAGCAGTACTTC CASSRGSGNYEQYF
TRBJ2-7 TRBV15 TRBD2 NA TGTGCCACCAGCAGAGGATCGAGCGGGGGACACTACGAGCAGTACTTC CATSRGSSGGHYEQYF
TRBJ2-5 TRBV7-9 TRBD1 NA TGTGCCAGCAGCCTCCCGGGACCTAGACAGGGTCCCCAAGAGACCCAGTACTTC CASSLPGPRQGPQETQYF
TRBJ1-2 TRBV7-8 NA NA TGTGCCAGCAGCTCCCAGGGTACACGGGGGGGTAACTATGGCTACACCTTC CASSSQGTRGGNYGYTF
TRBJ1-4 TRBV28 NA NA TGTGCCAGCAGATCTGGGAGGGGCAGGGGAAGAGAAAAACTGTTTTTT CASRSGRGRGREKLFF
TRBJ2-3 TRBV30 NA NA TGTGCCTGGAGAGCCAAGACAGTGACGGCGACAGATACGCAGTATTTT CAWRAKTVTATDTQYF
TRBJ1-6 TRBV28 TRBD1 NA TGTGCCAGCAGTCCCCGGGACAGGGGTAATTCACCCCTCCACTTT CASSPRDRGNSPLHF
TRBJ1-1 TRBV19 NA NA TGTGCCAGTAGTATTGGGTCAGGCGGGGCTGAAGCTTTCTTT CASSIGSGGAEAFF
TRBJ1-1 TRBV18 NA NA TGTGCCAGCTCAGGAAGGGGCTCGGACACTGAAGCTTTCTTT CASSGRGSDTEAFF
TRBJ2-1 TRBV6-5 TRBD1 NA TGTGCCAGTGGGGAGACAGGGGGGTACAATGAGCAGTTCTTC CASGETGGYNEQFF
TRBJ2-7 TRBV5-6 NA NA TGTGCCAGCAGCTTTCAGGGGTTCCACGAGCAGTACTTC CASSFQGFHEQYF
TRBJ2-2 TRBV30 NA NA TGTGCCTGGAGTGTTTCTAGCGGGGAGCTGTTTTTT CAWSVSSGELFF
TRBJ1-6 TRBV28 TRBD1 NA TGTGCCAGCAGTTCAAGGGGGCTAGCTTCACCCCTCCACTTT CASSSRGLASPLHF
TRBJ2-5 TRBV14 NA NA TGTGCCAGCAGCCAAGAGTACGGGAGTGGGACCCAGTACTTC CASSQEYGSGTQYF
TRBJ2-7 TRBV29-1 NA few TGCAGCGTTTCCCGGGGGACCTACGAGCAGTACTTC CSVSRGTYEQYF
TRBJ1-6 TRBV2 TRBD1 NA TGTGCCAGCGGGGGACAGCAGAGCTCCTATAATTCACCCCTCCACTTT CASGGQQSSYNSPLHF
TRBJ2-7 TRBV21-1 NA NA TGTGCCAGCAGCAAACTTGGGGGGGCCTACGAGCAGTACTTC CASSKLGGAYEQYF
TRBJ2-2 TRBV27 NA NA TGTGCCAGCAGTTCCTGGACTAATCATAACGGGGAGCTGTTTTTT CASSSWTNHNGELFF
TRBJ2-3 TRBV5-1 TRBD2 NA TGCGCCAGCAGCTTCAGGACTAGCGGGAGGGCCGGGGAAGATACGCAGTATTTT CASSFRTSGRAGEDTQYF
TRBJ2-7 TRBV9 TRBD2 NA TGTGCCAGCAGCTCCCAAGCGGGAGGGCCCTACGAGCAGTACTTC CASSSQAGGPYEQYF
TRBJ1-1 TRBV9 NA NA TGTGCCAGCAGCGTAGAGGCTCAGGGGATGAACACTGAAGCTTTCTTT CASSVEAQGMNTEAFF
TRBJ2-5 TRBV3-1/TRBV3-2 NA NA TGTGCCAGCAGCCCGCAGCGGGTAGAGACCCAGTACTTC CASSPQRVETQYF
TRBJ2-1 TRBV19 NA once TGTGCCAGCCGACTTCGGAGAAACAATGAGCAGTTCTTC CASRLRRNNEQFF
TRBJ1-3 TRBV6-5 NA NA TGTGCCAGCACCCCCCCCGGCGGATCTGGAAACACCATATATTTT CASTPPGGSGNTIYF
TRBJ2-3 TRBV6-2/TRBV6-3 NA NA TGTGCCAGCAGTAACCCCCTCGGGACACGCTGGATTTCAGATACGCAGTATTTT CASSNPLGTRWISDTQYF
TRBJ2-3 TRBV28 TRBD2 NA TGTGCCAGCAGCCTTGTTAATAGCGGGAGGGCCAGGGATACGCAGTATTTT CASSLVNSGRARDTQYF